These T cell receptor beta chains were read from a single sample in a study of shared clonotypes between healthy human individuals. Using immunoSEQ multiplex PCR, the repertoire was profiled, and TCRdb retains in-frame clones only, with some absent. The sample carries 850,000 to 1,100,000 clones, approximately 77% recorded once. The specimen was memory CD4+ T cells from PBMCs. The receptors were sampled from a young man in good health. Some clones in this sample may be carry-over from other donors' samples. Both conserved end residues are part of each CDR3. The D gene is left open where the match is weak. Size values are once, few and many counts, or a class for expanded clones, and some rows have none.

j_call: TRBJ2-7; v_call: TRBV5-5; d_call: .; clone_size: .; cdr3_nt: TGTGCCAGCAGCTTGATGCTAGCGTCGTACTACGAGCAGTACTTC; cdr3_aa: CASSLMLASYYEQYF
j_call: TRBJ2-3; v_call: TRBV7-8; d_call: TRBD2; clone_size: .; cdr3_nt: TGTGCCAGCAGCTCACGACCCGGGACTACTAGCACAGATACGCAGTATTTT; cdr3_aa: CASSSRPGTTSTDTQYF
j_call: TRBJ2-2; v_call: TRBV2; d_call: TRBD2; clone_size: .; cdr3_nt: TGTGCCAGCAAGTCGCGGGAGACGGTCGGGGAGCTGTTTTTT; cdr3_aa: CASKSRETVGELFF
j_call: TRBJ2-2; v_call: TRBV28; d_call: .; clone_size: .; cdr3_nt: TGTGCCAGCAGTCCCGGGACACGATCCGGGGAGCTGTTTTTT; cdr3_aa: CASSPGTRSGELFF
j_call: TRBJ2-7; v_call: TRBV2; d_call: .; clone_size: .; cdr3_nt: TGTGCCAGCAGCGCCCATAGGACCTACGAGCAGTACTTC; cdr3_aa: CASSAHRTYEQYF
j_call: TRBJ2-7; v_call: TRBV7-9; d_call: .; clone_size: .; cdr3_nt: TGTGCCAGCAGCCCAGACAGGACCTACGAGCAGTACTTC; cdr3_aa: CASSPDRTYEQYF
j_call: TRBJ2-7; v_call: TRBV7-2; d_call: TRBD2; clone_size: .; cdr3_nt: TGTGCCAGCAGCTTGAGCGGGAGCACCTACGAGCAGTACTTC; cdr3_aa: CASSLSGSTYEQYF
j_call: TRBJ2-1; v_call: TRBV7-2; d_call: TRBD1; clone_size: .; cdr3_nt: TGTGCCAGCAGCTTAGCGTGGGACAGCTACAATGAGCAGTTCTTC; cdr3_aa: CASSLAWDSYNEQFF
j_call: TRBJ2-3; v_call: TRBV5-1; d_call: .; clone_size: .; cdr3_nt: TGCGCCAGCAGCTTGGCCGGTAGAGTCGCAGATACGCAGTATTTT; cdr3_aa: CASSLAGRVADTQYF
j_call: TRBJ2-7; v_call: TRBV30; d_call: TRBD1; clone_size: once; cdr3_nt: TGTGCCTGGTGGGGGACAGGGGTATACGAGCAGTACTTC; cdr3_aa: CAWWGTGVYEQYF
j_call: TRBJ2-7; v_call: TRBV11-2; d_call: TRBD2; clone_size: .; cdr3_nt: TGTGCCAGCAGCCCGGGGACTAGCTGGGAGCAGTACTTC; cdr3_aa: CASSPGTSWEQYF
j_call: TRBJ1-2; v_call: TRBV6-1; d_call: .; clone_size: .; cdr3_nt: TGTGCCAGCACCATAAGGGGGACGGGCTATGGCTACACCTTC; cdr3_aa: CASTIRGTGYGYTF
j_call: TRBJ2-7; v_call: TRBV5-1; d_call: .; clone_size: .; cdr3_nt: TGCGCCAGCAGCTCCCAGACTACCGTGAGCTACGAGCAGTACTTC; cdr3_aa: CASSSQTTVSYEQYF
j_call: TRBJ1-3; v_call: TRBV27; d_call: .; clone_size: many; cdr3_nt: TGTGCCAGCAGTTTTTCCAGGGGAGGAGGTGGAAACACCATATATTTT; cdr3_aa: CASSFSRGGGGNTIYF
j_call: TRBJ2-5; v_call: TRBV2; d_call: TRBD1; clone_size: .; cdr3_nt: TGTGCCAGCAGTGAACAGGGGGTCAGTGAGACCCAGTACTTC; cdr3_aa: CASSEQGVSETQYF
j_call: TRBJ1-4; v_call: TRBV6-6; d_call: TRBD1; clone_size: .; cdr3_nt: TGTGCCAGCAGTTACGACAGGGGTGTGAAACTGTTTTTT; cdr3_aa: CASSYDRGVKLFF
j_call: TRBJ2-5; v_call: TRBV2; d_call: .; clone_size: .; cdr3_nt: TGTGCCAGCAGTGAAGCGTATGTTAAAGAGACCCAGTACTTC; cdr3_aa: CASSEAYVKETQYF
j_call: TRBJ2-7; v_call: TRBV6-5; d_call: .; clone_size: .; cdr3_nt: TGTGCCAGCAGGATGAACTACGAGCAGTACTTC; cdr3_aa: CASRMNYEQYF
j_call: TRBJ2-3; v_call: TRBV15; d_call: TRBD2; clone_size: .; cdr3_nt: TGTGCCACCAGCAGGGGAGCGGGAGGGCCTAGGGTGGGAGATACGCAGTATTTT; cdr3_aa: CATSRGAGGPRVGDTQYF
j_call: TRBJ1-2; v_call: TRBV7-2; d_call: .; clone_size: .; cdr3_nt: TGTGCCAGCAGCTTACTCCGCCCGAACTATGGCTACACCTTC; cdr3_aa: CASSLLRPNYGYTF
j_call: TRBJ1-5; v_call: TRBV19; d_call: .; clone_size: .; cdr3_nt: TGTGCCAGTAGTATCATGGGGGCTGACCGTCAGCCCCAGCATTTT; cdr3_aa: CASSIMGADRQPQHF
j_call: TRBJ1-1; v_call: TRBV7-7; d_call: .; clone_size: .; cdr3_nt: TGTGCCAGCAGCCCCCTTGTGGGATCCACTGAAGCTTTCTTT; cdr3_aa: CASSPLVGSTEAFF
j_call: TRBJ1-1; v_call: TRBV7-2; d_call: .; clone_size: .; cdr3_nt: TGTGCCAGCAGCTTAAATCCCCCCGGGGGGGGAGCTGAAGCTTTCTTT; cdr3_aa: CASSLNPPGGGAEAFF
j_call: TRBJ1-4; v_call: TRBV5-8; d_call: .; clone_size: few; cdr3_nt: TGTGCCAGCAGCCCGGGGCAGCTTAATGAAAAACTGTTTTTT; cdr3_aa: CASSPGQLNEKLFF
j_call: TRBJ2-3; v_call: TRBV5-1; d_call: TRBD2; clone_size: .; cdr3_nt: TGCGCCAGCAGCCTTAGCCCCGGGACTAGCGGGAGGGCCGGTACAGATACGCAGTATTTT; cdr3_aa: CASSLSPGTSGRAGTDTQYF
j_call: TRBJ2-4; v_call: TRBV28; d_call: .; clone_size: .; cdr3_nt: TGTGCCAGCAGCTTAGCCGGGACGGTTGATGCCATTCAGTACTTC; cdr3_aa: CASSLAGTVDAIQYF
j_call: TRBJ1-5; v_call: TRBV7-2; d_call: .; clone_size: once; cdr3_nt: TGTGCCAGCAGCCGAAATAATCAGCCCCAGCATTTT; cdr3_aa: CASSRNNQPQHF
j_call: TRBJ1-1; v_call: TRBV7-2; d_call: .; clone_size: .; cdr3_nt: TGTGCCAGCAGTTCGCCCGAGAGGCCTGAAGCTTTCTTT; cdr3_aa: CASSSPERPEAFF
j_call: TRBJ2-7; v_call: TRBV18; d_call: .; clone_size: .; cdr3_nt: TGTGCCAGCTCACCACGAATTGCGCCCGAGCCTACCTACGAGCAGTACTTC; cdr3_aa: CASSPRIAPEPTYEQYF
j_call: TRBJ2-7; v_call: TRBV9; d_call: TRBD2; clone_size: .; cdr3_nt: TGTGCCAGCAGCGTAGCGGCTAGCGGGCAGTACGAGCAGTACTTC; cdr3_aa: CASSVAASGQYEQYF
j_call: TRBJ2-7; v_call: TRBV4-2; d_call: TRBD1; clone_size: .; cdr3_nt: TGTGCCAGCAGCCAGGTATCAGGGGGCACCTACGAGCAGTACTTC; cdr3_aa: CASSQVSGGTYEQYF
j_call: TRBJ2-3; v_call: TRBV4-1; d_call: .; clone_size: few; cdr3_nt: TGCGCCAGCAGCCAAGTTGGACTTCTGGGGGATACGCAGTATTTT; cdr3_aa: CASSQVGLLGDTQYF
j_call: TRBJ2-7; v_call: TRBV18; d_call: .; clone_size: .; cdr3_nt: TGTGCCAGCTCACCACGCGGGGGGGGACAGGGCACCTACGAGCAGTACTTC; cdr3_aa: CASSPRGGGQGTYEQYF
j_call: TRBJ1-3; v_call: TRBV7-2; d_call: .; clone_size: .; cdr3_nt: TGTGCCAGCAGCCCCAGGGTTGCGGGAAACACCATATATTTT; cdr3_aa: CASSPRVAGNTIYF
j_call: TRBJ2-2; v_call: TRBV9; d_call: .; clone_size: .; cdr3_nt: TGTGCCAGCAGCGTAGTTGGGGGAGAGGACACCGGGGAGCTGTTTTTT; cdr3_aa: CASSVVGGEDTGELFF
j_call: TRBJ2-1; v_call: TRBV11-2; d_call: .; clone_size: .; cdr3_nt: TGTGCCAGCAGCTTAGAGTCTAGGAGAAACAATGAGCAGTTCTTC; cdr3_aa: CASSLESRRNNEQFF
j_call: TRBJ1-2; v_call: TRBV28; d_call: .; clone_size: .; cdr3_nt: TGTGCCAGCAGTTCCGACAGCTATGGCTACACCTTC; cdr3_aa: CASSSDSYGYTF
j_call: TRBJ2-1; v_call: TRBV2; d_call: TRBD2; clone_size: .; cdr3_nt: TGTGCCAGCAGTGTTCTAGCGGGAGACTACAATGAGCAGTTCTTC; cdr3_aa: CASSVLAGDYNEQFF
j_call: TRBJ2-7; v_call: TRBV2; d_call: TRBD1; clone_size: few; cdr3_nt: TGTGCCAGCTCGATAGGGGACAGGGGTTTAAACTTC; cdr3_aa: CASSIGDRGLNF
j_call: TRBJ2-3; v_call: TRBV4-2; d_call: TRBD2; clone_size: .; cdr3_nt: TGTGCCAGCAGCCAAGTATCTAGCGGGAGTGGGGAAGATACGCAGTATTTT; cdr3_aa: CASSQVSSGSGEDTQYF
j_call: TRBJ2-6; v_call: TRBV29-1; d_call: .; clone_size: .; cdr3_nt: TGCAGCGTTGATTTACAGGGTACCGGGGCCAACGTCCTGACTTTC; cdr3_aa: CSVDLQGTGANVLTF
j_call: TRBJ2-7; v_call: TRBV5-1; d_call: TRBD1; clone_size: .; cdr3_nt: TGCGCCAGCAGCAACGGACAGGGAGACTACGAGCAGTACTTC; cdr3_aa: CASSNGQGDYEQYF
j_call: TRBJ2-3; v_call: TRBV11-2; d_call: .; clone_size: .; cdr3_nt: TGTGCCAGCAGCTCCCTCCCAGGCGGTCCACGAGATACGCAGTATTTT; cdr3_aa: CASSSLPGGPRDTQYF
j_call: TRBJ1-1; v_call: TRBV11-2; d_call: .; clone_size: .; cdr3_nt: TGTGCCAGCAGCTTAGTAGGGACACCGAACACTGAAGCTTTCTTT; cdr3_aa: CASSLVGTPNTEAFF
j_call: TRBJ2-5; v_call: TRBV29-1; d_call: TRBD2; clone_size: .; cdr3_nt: TGCAGCGCCGGGGGGGTCCAAGAGACCCAGTACTTC; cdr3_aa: CSAGGVQETQYF
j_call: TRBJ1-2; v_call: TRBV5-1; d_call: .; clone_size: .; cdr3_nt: TGCGCCAGCAGCTTGAGCGACACTAACTATGGCTACACCTTC; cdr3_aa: CASSLSDTNYGYTF
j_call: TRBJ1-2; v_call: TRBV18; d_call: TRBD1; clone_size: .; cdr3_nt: TGTGCCAGCTCACCGACCGACAGGGACTATGGCTACACCTTC; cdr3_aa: CASSPTDRDYGYTF
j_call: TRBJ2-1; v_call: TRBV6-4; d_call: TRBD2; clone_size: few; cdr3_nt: TGTGCCAGCAGTGAGGGGGGGACGGAGTACAATGAGCAGTTCTTC; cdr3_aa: CASSEGGTEYNEQFF